These T cell receptor beta chains were read from a single sample in a study of Graves' ophthalmopathy and Graves' hyperthyroidism. TCRdb processed the multiplex PCR reads anew with MiXCR; each CDR3 protein has one entry. The sample records about 600,000 distinct CDR3 sequences, under 45% being singletons. Sequences were obtained from peripheral blood or thyroid tissue (not recorded which). These receptors all stem from an adult man with Graves' hyperthyroidism. Each CDR3 is given with its conserved first and last residue. A D gene is named only where the DNA matches it firmly. Size values are once, few and many counts, or a class for expanded clones, and some rows have none.

J gene,clone size,V gene,D gene,CDR3 DNA,CDR3 protein
TRBJ2-5,many,TRBV11-1,NA,TGTGCCAGCAGCTTAGCTCCACCCCAAGAGACCCAGTACTTC,CASSLAPPQETQYF
TRBJ2-5,NA,TRBV29-1,TRBD1,TGCAGCGTTGAAGGGGTTGGACAGGGCTTGAAGACCCAGTACTTC,CSVEGVGQGLKTQYF
TRBJ2-5,many,TRBV20-1,TRBD1,TGCAGCGGGATTCAGGGGGCGCCGGAGACCCAGTACTTC,CSGIQGAPETQYF
TRBJ1-4,many,TRBV5-1,NA,TGCGCCAGCAGCTTGGGGGCCATTAATGAAAAACTGTTTTTT,CASSLGAINEKLFF
TRBJ2-5,few,TRBV3-1,NA,TGTGCCAGCAGCCAGAACAAGGGAAGAGAGACCCAGTACTTC,CASSQNKGRETQYF
TRBJ2-5,once,TRBV7-6,NA,TGTGCCAGCAGCTTGGGGTCCCGGGAAGATACGCAGTACTTC,CASSLGSREDTQYF
TRBJ1-2,NA,TRBV10-3,TRBD1,TGTGCCATCAGTGCCGGACAGGGGAGCTATGGCTACACCTTC,CAISAGQGSYGYTF
TRBJ1-2,many,TRBV9,NA,TGTGCCAGCAGCGTAGGGTTCGCCTCAGAGGCTGGCTACACCTTC,CASSVGFASEAGYTF
TRBJ1-5,NA,TRBV20-1,TRBD1,TGCAGTGCTACCCAGGGGGAGAATCAGCCCCAGCATTTT,CSATQGENQPQHF
TRBJ2-7,few,TRBV10-1,NA,TGCGCCAGCAGTGAGGGCCTAGGGGATAACGAGCAGTACTTC,CASSEGLGDNEQYF
TRBJ1-6,many,TRBV7-3,NA,TGTGCCAGCAGCTTAACCCCGGTGTCTTCACCCCTCCACTTT,CASSLTPVSSPLHF
TRBJ2-5,many,TRBV14,NA,TGTGCCAGCAGCCAAGTGATCCAAGAGACCCAGTACTTC,CASSQVIQETQYF
TRBJ1-1,few,TRBV14,NA,TGTGCCAGCTCCCCTCGTCAGACGGGGCTCGCGAACACTGAAGCTTTCTTT,CASSPRQTGLANTEAFF
TRBJ2-3,NA,TRBV9,TRBD1,TGTGCCAGCAGCGTCGGGACAGGGGGCGTAGATACGCAGTATTTT,CASSVGTGGVDTQYF
TRBJ2-3,NA,TRBV20-1,TRBD2,TGCAGTGCTTCCTCCCTGGTAGCGGGAGATACGCAGTATTTT,CSASSLVAGDTQYF
TRBJ2-5,NA,TRBV9,NA,TGTGCCAGCAGCGTGGGGGGACGGGAGACCCAGTACTTC,CASSVGGRETQYF
TRBJ1-5,NA,TRBV20-1,NA,TGCAGTGCTAGAGCCGGGACGTCGAATCAGCCCCAGCATTTT,CSARAGTSNQPQHF
TRBJ1-1,few,TRBV3-1,NA,TGTGCCAGCAGCCAAGACCAGGGCTCTGAAGCTTTCTTT,CASSQDQGSEAFF
TRBJ1-3,NA,TRBV2,NA,TGTGCCAGCAGTGAATTCGGCGTCTCTGGAAACACCATATATTTT,CASSEFGVSGNTIYF
TRBJ1-1,few,TRBV12-3/TRBV12-4,TRBD1,TGTGCCAGCAGTTTGCAGGGGGAGGACACTGAAGCTTTCTTT,CASSLQGEDTEAFF
TRBJ1-1,NA,TRBV20-1,NA,TGCAGTGGGAACAGGGCCCTGGGCACTGAAGCTTTCTTT,CSGNRALGTEAFF
TRBJ1-1,many,TRBV7-9,NA,TGTGCCAGCTCCTCGCTACCGTCACTTGAAGCTTTCTTT,CASSSLPSLEAFF
TRBJ2-7,many,TRBV5-6,TRBD1,TGTGCCAGCAGCTTGAACAGGGGCGCTATCTCCTACGAGCAGTACTTC,CASSLNRGAISYEQYF
TRBJ1-4,many,TRBV7-9,NA,TGTGCTTCTGGGCAGGAGACAACTAATGAAAAACTGTTTTTT,CASGQETTNEKLFF
TRBJ1-2,many,TRBV20-1,TRBD1,TGCAGTGCTAGAAACAGGGGCGACTATGGCTACACCTTC,CSARNRGDYGYTF
TRBJ2-7,many,TRBV29-1,NA,TGCAGCGTTGGGGACCGCACCTACGAGCAGTACTTC,CSVGDRTYEQYF
TRBJ2-7,many,TRBV5-6,NA,TGTGCCAGCAGCCCCCGGGACCTTGCCTACGAGCAGTACTTC,CASSPRDLAYEQYF
TRBJ2-7,few,TRBV2,NA,TGTGCCAGCAGTGAAGTGGGCCGGGGTTGGTACTTC,CASSEVGRGWYF
TRBJ1-1,once,TRBV29-1,NA,TGCAGCGCTCATTCGGGTGAAGCTTTCTTT,CSAHSGEAFF
TRBJ1-2,many,TRBV20-1,NA,TGCAGTGCTAGAGACCAGGGGTGGTATGGCTACACCTTC,CSARDQGWYGYTF
TRBJ1-2,many,TRBV9,NA,TGTGCCAGCAGCGTAGAACCGGTCGGCTATGGCTACACCTTC,CASSVEPVGYGYTF
TRBJ1-5,NA,TRBV19,TRBD1,TGCGCCAGTAGTAGGGGGACAGGGCGCAGTCAGCCCCAGCATTTT,CASSRGTGRSQPQHF
TRBJ2-7,NA,TRBV29-1,TRBD2,TGCAGCGTTGGGACTAGCGCCTACGAGCAGTACTTC,CSVGTSAYEQYF
TRBJ1-1,many,TRBV12-3/TRBV12-4,TRBD1,TGTGCCAGCAGGAGGGGACAGGTCAACACTGAAGCTTTCTTT,CASRRGQVNTEAFF
TRBJ1-5,NA,TRBV6-6,NA,TGTGCCAGCAGTTACGGTCGGGGAATCAATCAGCCCCAGCATTTT,CASSYGRGINQPQHF
TRBJ2-4,NA,TRBV7-3,NA,TGTGCCAGCAGCAAAAGAGAACTAGCCAAAAACATTCAGTACTTC,CASSKRELAKNIQYF
TRBJ2-5,NA,TRBV12-3/TRBV12-4,NA,TGTGCCAGCAGCGGAGGGGAACAAGAGACCCAGTACTTC,CASSGGEQETQYF
TRBJ2-5,many,TRBV7-3,NA,TGTGCCAGCAGCTTAGGAGCGGGCTTCCAAGAGACCCAGTACTTC,CASSLGAGFQETQYF
TRBJ2-7,NA,TRBV2,NA,TGTGCCAGCAGGGGAGATGGGTTCAGGGAGCAGTACTTC,CASRGDGFREQYF
TRBJ2-7,NA,TRBV7-2,NA,TGTGCCAGCAGCTTAGTGGTCGGATCCTACAATGAGCAGTACTTC,CASSLVVGSYNEQYF
TRBJ2-1,NA,TRBV2,TRBD1,TGTGCCAGCACCCCGGGACAGGGGGAGAACAATGAGCAGTTCTTC,CASTPGQGENNEQFF
TRBJ1-4,many,TRBV15,NA,TGTGCCACCAGCAGATCCCGGGACCCAACTAATGAAAAACTGTTTTTT,CATSRSRDPTNEKLFF
TRBJ2-3,NA,TRBV29-1,TRBD1,TGCAGCGTCAAGGGGGGACAGGGGCAAGCAGATACGCAGTATTTT,CSVKGGQGQADTQYF
TRBJ2-6,few,TRBV5-8,NA,TGTGCCAGCAGCCCGGGACACCCCTCTGGGGCCAACGTCCTGACTTTC,CASSPGHPSGANVLTF
TRBJ1-2,NA,TRBV29-1,TRBD1,TGCAGCGGACAGGACAGGGCAGGTGGCTACACCTTC,CSGQDRAGGYTF
TRBJ2-3,NA,TRBV20-1,TRBD2,TGCAGGTTAGGACTAGCGGGGGTCCAATCAACAGATACGCAGTATTTT,CRLGLAGVQSTDTQYF
TRBJ1-5,few,TRBV4-1,NA,TGCGCCAGCAGCCAAGATCCAGGGAACGGCAATCAGCCCCAGCATTTT,CASSQDPGNGNQPQHF
TRBJ2-3,few,TRBV2,TRBD1,TGTGCCAGCAACGGACAGGGGAGCACAGATACGCAGTATTTT,CASNGQGSTDTQYF
TRBJ1-3,once,TRBV12-3/TRBV12-4,NA,TGTGCCAGCAGTTTGGACAGCGCCAACACCATATATTTT,CASSLDSANTIYF
TRBJ1-3,many,TRBV6-5,NA,TGTGCCAGCAGTTTACAGGGTGGAAACACCATATATTTT,CASSLQGGNTIYF
TRBJ2-7,many,TRBV5-6,NA,TGTGCCAGCAGCTCAGGGGACTACGAGCAGTACTTC,CASSSGDYEQYF
TRBJ1-1,NA,TRBV10-3,NA,TGTGCCATCAGTTCCCGGGGGAGGAACACTGAAGCTTTCTTT,CAISSRGRNTEAFF
TRBJ1-6,NA,TRBV2,NA,TGTGCCAGCAGCCAAGTGGAGACGGAGTCACCCCTCCACTTT,CASSQVETESPLHF